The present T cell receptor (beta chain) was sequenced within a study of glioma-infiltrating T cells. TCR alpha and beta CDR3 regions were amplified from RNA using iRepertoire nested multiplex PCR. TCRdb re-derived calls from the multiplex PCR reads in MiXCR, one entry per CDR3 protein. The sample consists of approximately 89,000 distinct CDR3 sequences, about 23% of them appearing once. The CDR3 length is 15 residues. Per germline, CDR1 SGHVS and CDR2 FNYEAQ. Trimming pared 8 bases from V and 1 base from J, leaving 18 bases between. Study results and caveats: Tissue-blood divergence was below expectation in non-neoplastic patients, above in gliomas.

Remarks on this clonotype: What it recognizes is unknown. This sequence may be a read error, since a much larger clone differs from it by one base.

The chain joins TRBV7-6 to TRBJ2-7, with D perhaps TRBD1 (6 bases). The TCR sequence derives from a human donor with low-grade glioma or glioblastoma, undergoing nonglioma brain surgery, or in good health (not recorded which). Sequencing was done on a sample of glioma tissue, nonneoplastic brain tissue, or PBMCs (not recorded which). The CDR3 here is CASGSGTGRSYEQYF. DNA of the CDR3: TGTGCCAGCGGCTCAGGCACAGGGAGATCCTACGAGCAGTACTTC.